What follows are 14 T cell receptor beta chains derived from one specimen sequenced in a study of shared clonotypes between healthy human individuals. Clones were sequenced by immunoSEQ multiplex PCR, and TCRdb holds only the in-frame ones, with some missing. The sample holds hundreds of thousands of clones, around three quarters seen once. Input material: PBMCs. These receptor sequences come from a woman in her forties in good health. Some clones in this sample may be carry-over from other donors' samples.

The chain employs TRBV4-1 and TRBJ2-5, with a tentative D call TRBD1 (6 bases). There are 15 residues in the CDR3. CDR1 and CDR2 (germline): MGHRA, YSYEKL. The ends were cut back, 6 bases at V and 0 bases at J, with 14 bases in the middle. The CDR3 protein is CASRPQWTDQETQYF. The CDR3 DNA reads TGCGCCAGCAGACCTCAGTGGACAGACCAAGAGACCCAGTACTTC.

This clone was detected once. The chain couples TRBV28 to TRBJ1-1; D is uncertain. The CDR3 runs 13 residues. Per the germline V gene, CDR1 is MDHEN and CDR2 is SYDVKM. Between the trimmed V and J ends, which lost 8 bases and 0 bases, there was a span of 10 bases. The CDR3 loop is CASYSTLNTEAFF. The CDR3 nucleotides read TGTGCCAGCTACTCAACCCTGAACACTGAAGCTTTCTTT.

CDR3 amino acids: CASSYEAGVRYF. The DNA of the CDR3 is TGTGCCAGCAGCTACGAAGCGGGAGTACGGTACTTC. This chain joins TRBV7-2 and TRBJ2-7; TRBD2 aligns across 8 bases. CDR3 length: 12 residues. The V gene's germline CDR1 is SGHTA and CDR2 FQGNSA. J gave up 12 bases and V 4 bases, and 8 bases lay outside the gene matches.

The chain joins TRBV6-1 to TRBJ2-7; possibly TRBD1 for D (5 bases). Germline V CDR1 and CDR2: MNHNS, SASEGT. Trimming stripped 8 bases from V and 2 bases from J, with 16 bases between. The CDR3 consists of 14 residues. The CDR3: CASSETQAPYEQYF. CDR3 nucleotides: TGTGCCAGCTCCGAGACACAGGCACCCTACGAGCAGTACTTC.

V gene TRBV5-1 combines with J gene TRBJ2-1; D unclear. The CDR3 contains 14 residues. Germline V gene data show CDR1 as SGHRS and CDR2 as YFSETQ. V was shortened by 0 bases and J by 9 bases, with 13 bases between the two germline ends. The CDR3 DNA follows: TGCGCCAGCAGCTTGGTTAGCTTTGTGGGTGAGCAGTTCTTC. Its translation: CASSLVSFVGEQFF.

This clone has more than one count but fewer than ten. The V gene is TRBV4-3, the J gene TRBJ2-7; no clear D gene. Trimming stripped 1 base from V and 3 bases from J, with 7 bases between. This CDR3 has 13 amino acids. In germline, CDR1 is LGHNA, CDR2 YSLEER. As DNA, the CDR3 is TGCGCCAGCAGCCAAGTAGCTTACTACGAGCAGTACTTC. Amino acids: CASSQVAYYEQYF.

This clone was seen just once. The J gene is TRBJ2-5, the V gene TRBV5-6; 8 bases agree with TRBD2. The tail of the sequence fits TRBJ2-7 better, so the J call may be wrong. Germline V gene lookup returns CDR1 SGHDT and CDR2 YYEEEE. The CDR3 contains 17 residues. The CDR3 protein is CASSLGNSGVIGSEQYF. CDR3 nucleotides: TGTGCCAGCAGCTTGGGCAATAGCGGGGTAATTGGGTCCGAGCAGTACTTC.

This clone appeared a single time. The rearrangement uses TRBV18 and TRBJ1-4, with 7 bases fitting TRBD1. Unmatched junction bases numbered 4, after V lost 2 bases and J lost 7 bases. The germline V gene has CDR1 KGHSH and CDR2 LQKENI. The CDR3 length is 14 residues. The CDR3 spells CASSPGQAPEKLFF. In DNA form, the CDR3 reads TGTGCCAGCTCACCAGGACAGGCTCCTGAAAAACTGTTTTTT. The full variable domain, with the rest looked up from reference TRBV18 and TRBJ1-4, is NAGVMQNPRHLVRRRGQEARLRCSPMKGHSHVYWYRQLPEEGLKFMVYLQKENIIDESGMPKERFSAEFPKEGPSILRIQQVVRGDSAAYFCASSPGQAPEKLFFGSGTQLSVL.

J is TRBJ2-7 and V is TRBV25-1, with D possibly being TRBD1 (7 bases). Germline V gene sequence: CDR1 MGHDK, CDR2 SYGVNS. V was pared by 5 bases and J by 2 bases, with 16 bases between. The CDR3 has 15 residues. This chain's CDR3 is CASSFRRGQTYEQYF. The CDR3 nucleotides read TGTGCCAGCAGTTTCCGGCGGGGACAGACCTACGAGCAGTACTTC.

This chain connects TRBV7-9 to TRBJ1-5; the D is unclear. The CDR3 has 15 amino acids. The V and J ends lost 0 bases and 2 bases respectively, with 8 bases between them. Germline CDR1 reads SEHNR; CDR2 reads FQNEAQ (reference sequence). For the CDR3, the DNA is TGTGCCAGCAGCTTAGCCTCAGGACGCAATCAGCCCCAGCATTTT. Protein product: CASSLASGRNQPQHF. Full variable domain (outside the CDR3, taken from reference TRBV7-9 and TRBJ1-5): DTGVSQNPRHKITKRGQNVTFRCDPISEHNRLYWYRQTLGQGPEFLTYFQNEAQLEKSRLLSDRFSAERPKGSFSTLEIQRTEQGDSAMYLCASSLASGRNQPQHFGDGTRLSIL.

The chain employs TRBV2 and TRBJ2-1; 10 bases are a match to TRBD1. V was clipped by 11 bases and J by 0 bases; unmatched bases: 16. The length of the CDR3 is 18 residues. Looked up from germline, CDR1 is SNHLY and CDR2 is FYNNEI. CDR3 sequence: CAGAGTGAAGSSYNEQFF. CDR3 nucleotides: TGTGCCGGGGCCGGGACAGGGGCCGCTGGGAGCTCCTACAATGAGCAGTTCTTC.

Turning to this clone: In the same sample, other DNA sequences code for this CDR3. This sequence joins TRBV5-1 and TRBJ1-1; D perhaps matches TRBD1 (5 bases). The V end lost 0 bases, the J end lost 1 base, and 7 bases lay between the germline ends. CDR1 is SGHRS, CDR2 YFSETQ, per germline. This CDR3 contains 14 residues. In nucleotides, the CDR3 is TGCGCCAGCAGCTTGGCGCAGGGGAACACTGAAGCTTTCTTT. Protein product: CASSLAQGNTEAFF.

This chain joins TRBV7-2 and TRBJ2-2; D not resolved. This CDR3 is 15 amino acids long. Per the germline V gene, CDR1 is SGHTA and CDR2 is FQGNSA. Trimming stripped 2 bases from V and 5 bases from J, with 12 bases between. The CDR3 DNA follows: TGTGCCAGCAGCTTAACCAGCCTGGCTACCGGGGAGCTGTTTTTT. This codes for CASSLTSLATGELFF.

The chain is built from TRBV6-5 and TRBJ2-1, with D unresolved. The CDR3 is made up of 15 amino acids. Germline V gene data show CDR1 as MNHEY and CDR2 as SVGAGI. Trimming stripped 2 bases from V and 2 bases from J, with 10 bases between. CDR3 protein: CASSYKEITYNEQFF. The DNA of the CDR3 is TGTGCCAGCAGTTACAAGGAGATAACCTACAATGAGCAGTTCTTC.